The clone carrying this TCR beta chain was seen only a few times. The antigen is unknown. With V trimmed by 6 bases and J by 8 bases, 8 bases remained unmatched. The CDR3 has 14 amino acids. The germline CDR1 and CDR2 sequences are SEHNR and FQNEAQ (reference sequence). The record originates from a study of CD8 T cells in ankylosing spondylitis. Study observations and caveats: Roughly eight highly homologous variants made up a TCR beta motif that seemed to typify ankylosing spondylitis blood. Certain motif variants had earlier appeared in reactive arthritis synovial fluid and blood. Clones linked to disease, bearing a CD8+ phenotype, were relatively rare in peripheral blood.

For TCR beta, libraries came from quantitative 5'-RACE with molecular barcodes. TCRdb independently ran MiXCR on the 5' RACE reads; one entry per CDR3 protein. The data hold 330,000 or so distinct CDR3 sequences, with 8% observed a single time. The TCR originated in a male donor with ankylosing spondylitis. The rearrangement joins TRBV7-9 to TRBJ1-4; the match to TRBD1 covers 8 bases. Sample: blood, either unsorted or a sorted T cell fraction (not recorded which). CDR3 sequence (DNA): TGTGCCAGCAGGTCCGGGACAGGTCGAGAAAAACTGTTTTTT. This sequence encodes CASRSGTGREKLFF.